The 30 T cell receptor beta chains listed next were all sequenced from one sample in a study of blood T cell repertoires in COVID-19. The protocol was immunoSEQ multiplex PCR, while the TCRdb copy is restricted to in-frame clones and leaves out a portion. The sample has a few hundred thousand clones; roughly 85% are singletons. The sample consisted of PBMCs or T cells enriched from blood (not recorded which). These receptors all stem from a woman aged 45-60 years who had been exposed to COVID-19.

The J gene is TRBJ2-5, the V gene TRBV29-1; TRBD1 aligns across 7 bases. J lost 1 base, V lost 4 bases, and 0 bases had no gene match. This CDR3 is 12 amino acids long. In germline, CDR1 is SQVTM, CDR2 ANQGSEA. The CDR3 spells CSVGQGQETQYF. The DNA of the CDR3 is TGCAGCGTTGGACAGGGCCAAGAGACCCAGTACTTC.

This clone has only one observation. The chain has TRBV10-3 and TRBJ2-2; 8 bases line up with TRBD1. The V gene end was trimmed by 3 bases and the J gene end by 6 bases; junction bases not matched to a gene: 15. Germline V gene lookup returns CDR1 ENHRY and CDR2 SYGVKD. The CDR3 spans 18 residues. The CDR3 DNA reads TGTGCCATCAGTGACCTGCACCCCGGGACAGGACGCCCCGGGGAGCTGTTTTTT. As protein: CAISDLHPGTGRPGELFF.

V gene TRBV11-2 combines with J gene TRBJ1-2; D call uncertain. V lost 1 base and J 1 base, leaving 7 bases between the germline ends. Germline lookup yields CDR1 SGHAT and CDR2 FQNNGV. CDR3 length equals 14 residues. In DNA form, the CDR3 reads TGTGCCAGCAGCTTAGGACTTGGTAACTATGGCTACACCTTC. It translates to CASSLGLGNYGYTF.

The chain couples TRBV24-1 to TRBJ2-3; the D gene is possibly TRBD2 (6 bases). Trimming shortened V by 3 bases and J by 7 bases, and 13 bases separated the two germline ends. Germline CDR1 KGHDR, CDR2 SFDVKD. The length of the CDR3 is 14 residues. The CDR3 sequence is CATSDPWTTNTQYF. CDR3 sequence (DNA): TGTGCCACCAGTGATCCCTGGACTACAAATACGCAGTATTTT.

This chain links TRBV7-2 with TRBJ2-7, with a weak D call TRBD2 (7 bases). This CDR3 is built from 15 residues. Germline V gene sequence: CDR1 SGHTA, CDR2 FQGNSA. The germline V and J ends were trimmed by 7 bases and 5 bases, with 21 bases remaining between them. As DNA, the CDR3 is TGTGCCAGCACCTTGGCGGGGGCGCCGATACACGAGCAGTACTTC. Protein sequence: CASTLAGAPIHEQYF.

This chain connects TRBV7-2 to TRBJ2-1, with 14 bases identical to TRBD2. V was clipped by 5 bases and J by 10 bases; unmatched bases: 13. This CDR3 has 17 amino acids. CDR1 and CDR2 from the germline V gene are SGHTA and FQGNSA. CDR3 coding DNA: TGTGCCAGCAGCACCCGGACTAGCGGGGGGCGCAAGGGGGAGCAGTTCTTC. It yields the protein CASSTRTSGGRKGEQFF. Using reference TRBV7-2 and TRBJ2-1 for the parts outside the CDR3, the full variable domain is GAGVSQSPSNKVTEKGKDVELRCDPISGHTALYWYRQSLGQGLEFLIYFQGNSAPDKSGLPSDRFSAERTGGSVSTLTIQRTQQEDSAVYLCASSTRTSGGRKGEQFFGPGTRLTVL.

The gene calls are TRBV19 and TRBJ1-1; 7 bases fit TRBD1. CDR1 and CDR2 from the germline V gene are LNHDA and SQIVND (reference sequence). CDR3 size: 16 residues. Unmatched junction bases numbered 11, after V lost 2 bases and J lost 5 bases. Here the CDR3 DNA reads TGTGCCAGTAGTATATGGGGCCCTCAGGGGGAAACTGAAGCTTTCTTT. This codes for CASSIWGPQGETEAFF.

The CDR3 region is CASSFPGEKLFF. CDR3 DNA: TGTGCCAGCAGTTTTCCGGGAGAAAAACTGTTTTTT. The chain employs TRBV12-3 or TRBV12-4 and TRBJ1-4; D gene uncertain. The CDR3 has 12 residues. The ends were cut back, 3 bases at V and 8 bases at J, with 7 bases in the middle.

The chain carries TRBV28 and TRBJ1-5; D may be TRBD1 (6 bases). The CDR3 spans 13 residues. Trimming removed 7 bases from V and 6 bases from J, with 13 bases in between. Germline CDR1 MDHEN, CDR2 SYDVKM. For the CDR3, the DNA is TGTGCCAGCAAATCAGGGGAGGGTCAGCCCCAGCATTTT. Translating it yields CASKSGEGQPQHF.

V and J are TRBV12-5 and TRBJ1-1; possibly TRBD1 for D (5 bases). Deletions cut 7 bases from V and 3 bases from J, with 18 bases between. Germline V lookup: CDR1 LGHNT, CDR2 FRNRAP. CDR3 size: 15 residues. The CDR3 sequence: CASAHQTVSYTEAFF. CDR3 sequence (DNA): TGTGCTAGTGCCCATCAGACAGTTTCCTACACTGAAGCTTTCTTT.

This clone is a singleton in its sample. This CDR3 is CASSLSGTRETQYF. For the CDR3, the DNA is TGTGCCAGCAGCTTGTCGGGGACTAGAGAGACCCAGTACTTC. The rearrangement joins TRBV5-4 to TRBJ2-5; 8 bases line up with TRBD2. V dropped 1 base and J dropped 4; count of bases not matched to a gene: 3. Germline V lookup: CDR1 SGHNT, CDR2 YYREEE (reference sequence). The length of the CDR3 is 14 residues.

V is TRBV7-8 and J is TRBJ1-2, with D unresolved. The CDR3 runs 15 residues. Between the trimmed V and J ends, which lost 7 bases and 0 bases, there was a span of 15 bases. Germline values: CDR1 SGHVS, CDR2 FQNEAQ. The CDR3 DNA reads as TGTGCCAGCACCGTCGCGGGCCCACCTAACTATGGCTACACCTTC. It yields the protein CASTVAGPPNYGYTF.

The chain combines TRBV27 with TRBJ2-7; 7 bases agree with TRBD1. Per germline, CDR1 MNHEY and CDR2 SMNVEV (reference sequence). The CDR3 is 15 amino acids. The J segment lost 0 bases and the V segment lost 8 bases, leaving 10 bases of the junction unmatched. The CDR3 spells CASGEIGTVSYEQYF. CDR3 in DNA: TGTGCCAGCGGCGAGATTGGGACAGTCTCCTACGAGCAGTACTTC.

CDR3 DNA: TGTGCCAGCAGCCAAGAGGGGAGGAACCAGCCCCAGCATTTT. This codes for CASSQEGRNQPQHF. The V call is TRBV4-2, the J call TRBJ1-5; D is ambiguous. CDR3 length: 14 amino acids. The V and J ends lost 0 bases and 7 bases respectively, with 10 bases between them. The germline CDR1 and CDR2 sequences are LGHNA and YNFKEQ.

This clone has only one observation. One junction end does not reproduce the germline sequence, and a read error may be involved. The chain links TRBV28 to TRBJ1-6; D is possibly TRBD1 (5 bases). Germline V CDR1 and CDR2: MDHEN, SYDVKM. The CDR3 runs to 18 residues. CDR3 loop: CASSLSPGLDSYNSPLHF. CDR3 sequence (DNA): TGTGCCAGCAGCTTATCACCAGGGTTGGACTCCTATAATTCACCCCTCCACTTT.

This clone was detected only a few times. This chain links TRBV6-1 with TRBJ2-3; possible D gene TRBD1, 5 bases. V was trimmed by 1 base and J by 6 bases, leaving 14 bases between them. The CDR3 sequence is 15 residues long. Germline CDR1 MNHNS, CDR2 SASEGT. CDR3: CASSEGLRGSDTQYF. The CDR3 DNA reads TGTGCCAGCAGTGAAGGGCTAAGGGGTTCGGATACGCAGTATTTT.

The CDR3 sequence is CASSQDPGSPEAFF. The CDR3 region has the DNA TGTGCCAGCAGCCAAGACCCCGGGAGCCCTGAAGCTTTCTTT. The chain recombines TRBV14 with TRBJ1-1; D not certain. The CDR3 runs 14 residues. V was pared by 0 bases and J by 6 bases, with 11 bases between. Germline CDR1 and CDR2: SGHDN and FVKESK.

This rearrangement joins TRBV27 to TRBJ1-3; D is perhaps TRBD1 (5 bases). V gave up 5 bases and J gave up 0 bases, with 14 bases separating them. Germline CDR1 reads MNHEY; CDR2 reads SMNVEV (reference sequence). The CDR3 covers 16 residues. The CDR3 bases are TGTGCCAGCAGTCCGAGGACACCTTACTCTGGAAACACCATATATTTT. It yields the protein CASSPRTPYSGNTIYF.

DNA of the CDR3: TGTGCCAGCAGCTTAGGAGCCCGGACAGGGGTTCGCAATCAGCCCCAGCATTTT. Its protein is CASSLGARTGVRNQPQHF. This chain joins TRBV7-8 and TRBJ1-5; TRBD1 aligns across 9 bases. V shed 1 base and J 2 bases; nucleotides not matched to a gene: 9. CDR3 size: 18 residues. Germline CDR1 reads SGHVS; CDR2 reads FQNEAQ.

The CDR3 region has the DNA TGTGCCAGCAGCCAAGGTCTAGAGTTTGCGCAGTATTTT. This codes for CASSQGLEFAQYF. The chain joins TRBV3-1 (or the pseudogene TRBV3-2) to TRBJ2-3, with D unresolved. The V end was cut by 1 base, the J end by 10 bases, with 12 bases between. Germline CDR1 and CDR2: LGHDT and YNNKEL (reference sequence). The CDR3 is 13 residues long.

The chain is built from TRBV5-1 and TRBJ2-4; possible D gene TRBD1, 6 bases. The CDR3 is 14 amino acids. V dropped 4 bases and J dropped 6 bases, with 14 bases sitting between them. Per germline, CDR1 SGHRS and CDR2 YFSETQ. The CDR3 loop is CASSPEAGANIQYF. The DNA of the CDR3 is TGCGCCAGCAGCCCGGAGGCAGGGGCAAACATTCAGTACTTC.

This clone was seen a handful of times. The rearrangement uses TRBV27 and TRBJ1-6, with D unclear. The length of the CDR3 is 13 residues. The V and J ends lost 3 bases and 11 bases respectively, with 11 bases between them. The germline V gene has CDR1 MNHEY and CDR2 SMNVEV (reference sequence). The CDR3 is CASSFEGRTPLHF. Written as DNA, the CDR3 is TGTGCCAGCAGTTTCGAGGGCCGGACACCCCTCCACTTT.

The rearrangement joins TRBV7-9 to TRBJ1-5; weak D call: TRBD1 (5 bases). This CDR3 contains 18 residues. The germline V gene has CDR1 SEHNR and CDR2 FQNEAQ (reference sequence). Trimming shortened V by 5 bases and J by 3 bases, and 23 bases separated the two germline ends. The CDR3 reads CASSLDANLGQVNQPQHF. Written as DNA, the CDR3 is TGTGCCAGCAGCCTAGACGCAAATCTGGGGCAGGTCAATCAGCCCCAGCATTTT.

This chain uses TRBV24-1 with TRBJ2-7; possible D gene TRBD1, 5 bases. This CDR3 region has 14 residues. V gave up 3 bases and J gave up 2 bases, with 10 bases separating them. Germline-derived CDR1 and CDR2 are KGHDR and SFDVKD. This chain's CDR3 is CATSDIDRPYEQYF. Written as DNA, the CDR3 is TGTGCCACCAGTGATATTGACAGACCCTACGAGCAGTACTTC.

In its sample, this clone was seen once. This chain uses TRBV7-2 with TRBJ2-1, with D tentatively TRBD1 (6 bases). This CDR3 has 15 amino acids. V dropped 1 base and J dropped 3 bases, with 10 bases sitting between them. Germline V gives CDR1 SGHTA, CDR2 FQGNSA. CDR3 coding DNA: TGTGCCAGCAGCTTAGGCAGGGGAAGCTACAATGAGCAGTTCTTC. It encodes CASSLGRGSYNEQFF.

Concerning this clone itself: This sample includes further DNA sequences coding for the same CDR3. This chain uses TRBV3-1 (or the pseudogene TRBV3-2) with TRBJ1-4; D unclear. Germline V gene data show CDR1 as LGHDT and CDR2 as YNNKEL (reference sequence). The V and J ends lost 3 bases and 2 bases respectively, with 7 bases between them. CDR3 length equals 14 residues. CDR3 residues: CASSHGGTNEKLFF. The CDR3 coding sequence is TGTGCCAGCAGCCACGGCGGCACTAATGAAAAACTGTTTTTT.

The CDR3 region is CASSPPWGTGYTDTQYF. Here the CDR3 DNA reads TGTGCCAGCAGCCCTCCCTGGGGGACAGGCTACACAGATACGCAGTATTTT. The chain employs TRBV9 and TRBJ2-3, with 8 bases identical to TRBD1. The CDR3 extends over 17 amino acids. Germline CDR1 SGDLS, CDR2 YYNGEE. J lost 2 bases, V lost 4 bases, and 12 bases had no gene match.

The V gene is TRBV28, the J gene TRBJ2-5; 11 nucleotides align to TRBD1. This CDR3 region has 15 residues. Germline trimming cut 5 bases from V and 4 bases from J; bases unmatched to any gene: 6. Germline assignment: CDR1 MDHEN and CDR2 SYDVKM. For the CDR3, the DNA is TGTGCCAGCAGTCCCCCCGGGACAGGGGGAGAGACCCAGTACTTC. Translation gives CASSPPGTGGETQYF.

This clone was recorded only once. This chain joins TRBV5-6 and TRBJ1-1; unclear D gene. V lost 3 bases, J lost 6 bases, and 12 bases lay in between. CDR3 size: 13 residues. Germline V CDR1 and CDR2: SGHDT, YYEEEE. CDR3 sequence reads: CASSYGPGAEAFF. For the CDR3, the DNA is TGTGCCAGCAGCTATGGACCCGGGGCTGAAGCTTTCTTT.

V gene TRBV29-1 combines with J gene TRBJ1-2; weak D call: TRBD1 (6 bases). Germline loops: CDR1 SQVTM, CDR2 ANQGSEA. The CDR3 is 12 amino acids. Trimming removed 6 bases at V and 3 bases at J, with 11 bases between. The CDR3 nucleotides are TGCAGCGTCTTAACAGGGTACTATGGCTACACCTTC. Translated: CSVLTGYYGYTF.